In its sample, the clone carrying this T cell receptor beta chain was seen once. These data belong to a study of blood T cell repertoires in COVID-19. Study context: COVID-19 samples from acute and convalescent phases originated in the United States, Italy and Spain. In each case, the material was cDNA or gDNA derived from T cells, B-cell-depleted T cells, or PBMCs.

Methods used by the authors: Amplification with reference gene primers provided the estimates of nucleated cell counts. Produced via immunoSEQ multiplex PCR; TCRdb's table is partial and in-frame only. V and J calls and clone size follow that table, whereas D and trimming were derived from the DNA. The table lists over 35,000 clones, 88% of them singletons. The germline V gene has CDR1 KGHSH and CDR2 LQKENI. The V and J ends lost 3 bases and 5 bases respectively, with 9 bases between them. The CDR3 is 13 amino acids. Sample: peripheral blood. This receptor was identified in a human donor in a cohort sampled during active COVID-19. The chain joins TRBV18 to TRBJ2-3; D unclear. In DNA form, the CDR3 reads TGTGCCAGCTCACCTCCGACTGGAGATACGCAGTATTTT. Residues: CASSPPTGDTQYF. Filled out from reference TRBV18 and TRBJ2-3, the complete variable domain reads NAGVMQNPRHLVRRRGQEARLRCSPMKGHSHVYWYRQLPEEGLKFMVYLQKENIIDESGMPKERFSAEFPKEGPSILRIQQVVRGDSAAYFCASSPPTGDTQYFGPGTRLTVL.